One and the same sample provided the 20 T cell receptor beta chains below, sequenced in a study of CD8+ T cells in alopecia areata. Specified treatment: oral pan-JAK inhibitor, 5-10 mg twice daily. cDNA reverse transcribed from extracted RNA served as the sequencing template. Assay: immunoSEQ multiplex PCR; the TCRdb copy retains only in-frame clones and omits some. The sample lists approximately 200,000 clones; about 60% were seen once. The sequences come from CD4+ T cells sorted from blood, collected at week 4, from a patient treated with tofacitinib. Source of these receptors: a human donor with alopecia areata.

This clone was seen only once. CDR3 nucleotides: TGTGCCAGCAGCTTAAACGGCTACGAGCAGTACTTC. It yields the protein CASSLNGYEQYF. The V call is TRBV7-8, the J call TRBJ2-7, with D uncertain. Germline values: CDR1 SGHVS, CDR2 FQNEAQ. The CDR3 is made up of 12 amino acids. V lost 2 bases, J lost 3 bases, and 5 bases lay in between.

The chain has TRBV25-1 and TRBJ1-4; D not certain. The CDR3 has 16 amino acids. V gave up 1 base and J gave up 7 bases, with 16 bases separating them. Germline CDR1 reads MGHDK; CDR2 reads SYGVNS. The DNA for the CDR3 is TGTGCCAGCAGTGAATTAGGGAACCGAGGGAGTGAAAAACTGTTTTTT. Translation gives CASSELGNRGSEKLFF. The variable domain in full, with the rest retrieved from reference TRBV25-1 and TRBJ1-4, is EADIYQTPRYLVIGTGKKITLECSQTMGHDKMYWYQQDPGMELHLIHYSYGVNSTEKGDLSSESTVSRIRTEHFPLTLESARPSHTSQYLCASSELGNRGSEKLFFGSGTQLSVL.

The rearrangement joins TRBV10-3 to TRBJ1-5; maybe TRBD1 (5 bases). The germline V gene encodes CDR1 ENHRY and CDR2 SYGVKD. Trimming shortened V by 10 bases and J by 3 bases, and 13 bases separated the two germline ends. The CDR3 has 13 amino acids. The CDR3 region is CATMDITNQPQHF. Written as DNA, the CDR3 is TGTGCCACCATGGACATAACCAATCAGCCCCAGCATTTT.

V and J are TRBV29-1 and TRBJ1-2; possibly TRBD1 for D (5 bases). The CDR3 consists of 12 residues. Germline lookup yields CDR1 SQVTM and CDR2 ANQGSEA. V was trimmed by 7 bases and J by 7 bases, leaving 16 bases between them. CDR3 amino acids: CSALRGEVGYTF. CDR3 in DNA: TGCAGCGCCCTTCGGGGGGAGGTTGGCTACACCTTC.

This chain links TRBV29-1 with TRBJ1-2; no reliable D call. Trimming shortened V by 7 bases and J by 3 bases, and 9 bases separated the two germline ends. The CDR3 spans 11 residues. Germline V CDR1 and CDR2: SQVTM, ANQGSEA. CDR3 region: CSAGRDYGYTF. Here the CDR3 DNA reads TGCAGCGCAGGACGGGACTATGGCTACACCTTC.

The chain combines TRBV7-9 with TRBJ1-2, with D unresolved. The V end was cut by 3 bases, the J end by 6 bases, with 8 bases between. Per germline, CDR1 SEHNR and CDR2 FQNEAQ (reference sequence). The CDR3 spans 12 residues. The CDR3 DNA follows: TGTGCCAGCAGCTTGGGGAGCGATGGCTACACCTTC. Encoded protein: CASSLGSDGYTF.

This clone has just a few counts. The V gene is TRBV7-2, the J gene TRBJ2-3; D may be TRBD1 or TRBD2 (5 bases each). V lost 5 bases and J lost 3, with 15 bases in between. Per the germline V gene, CDR1 is SGHTA and CDR2 is FQGNSA. The CDR3 is made up of 15 amino acids. As DNA, the CDR3 is TGTGCCAGCAGCCCTGCTAGTTGGGGGACAGATACGCAGTATTTT. The encoded protein is CASSPASWGTDTQYF. Full variable domain (missing parts from reference TRBV7-2 and TRBJ2-3): GAGVSQSPSNKVTEKGKDVELRCDPISGHTALYWYRQSLGQGLEFLIYFQGNSAPDKSGLPSDRFSAERTGGSVSTLTIQRTQQEDSAVYLCASSPASWGTDTQYFGPGTRLTVL.

This clone was seen more than once but under ten times. This chain links TRBV7-9 with TRBJ1-2; unclear D gene. Per germline, CDR1 SEHNR and CDR2 FQNEAQ (reference sequence). Trimming cost V 1 base and J 6 bases, with 9 bases left between them. The CDR3 is made up of 13 amino acids. The CDR3 sequence is CASSLGPGDGYTF. Here the CDR3 DNA reads TGTGCCAGCAGCTTAGGACCAGGTGATGGCTACACCTTC.

The chain is built from TRBV6-5 and TRBJ1-2; D possibly corresponds to TRBD1 (5 bases). The germline gives CDR1 MNHEY, CDR2 SVGAGI. V lost 7 bases and J lost 8, with 20 bases in between. The CDR3 covers 14 residues. The CDR3 loop is CASTRTQDYGGYTF. DNA for the CDR3: TGTGCCAGCACTAGAACACAGGATTACGGGGGCTACACCTTC.

The V call is TRBV30, the J call TRBJ1-2, with 8 bases identical to TRBD1. The CDR3 runs 13 residues. The junction had 6 bases not matched to a gene; V was cut back by 5 bases and J by 4 bases. Germline CDR1 is GTSNPN and CDR2 is SVGIG (reference sequence). CDR3 sequence reads: CAWDRGLFYGYTF. CDR3 DNA sequence: TGTGCCTGGGACAGGGGCCTGTTCTATGGCTACACCTTC. Supplemented by reference TRBV30 and TRBJ1-2, the full variable domain reads SQTIHQWPATLVQPVGSPLSLECTVEGTSNPNLYWYRQAAGRGLQLLFYSVGIGQISSEVPQNLSASRPQDRQFILSSKKLLLSDSGFYLCAWDRGLFYGYTFGSGTRLTVV.

This chain connects TRBV7-9 to TRBJ2-5, with a weak D call TRBD1 (5 bases). The germline gives CDR1 SEHNR, CDR2 FQNEAQ (reference sequence). The V end lost 5 bases, the J end lost 5 bases, and 18 bases lay between the germline ends. The CDR3 length is 15 residues. CDR3 protein: CASSPGPYGQETQYF. The CDR3 DNA is TGTGCCAGCAGCCCAGGGCCCTATGGGCAGGAGACCCAGTACTTC.

The chain carries TRBV9 and TRBJ1-1; TRBD1 agrees at 7 bases. The CDR3 has 17 amino acids. V shed 4 bases and J 1 base; nucleotides not matched to a gene: 13. CDR1 SGDLS and CDR2 YYNGEE come from the germline V gene. CDR3 sequence: CASSPQPNPGGNTEAFF. The CDR3 DNA sequence: TGTGCCAGCAGCCCCCAACCCAACCCAGGGGGGAACACTGAAGCTTTCTTT. Full variable domain (missing parts from reference TRBV9 and TRBJ1-1): DSGVTQTPKHLITATGQRVTLRCSPRSGDLSVYWYQQSLDQGLQFLIQYYNGEERAKGNILERFSAQQFPDLHSELNLSSLELGDSALYFCASSPQPNPGGNTEAFFGQGTRLTVV.

This chain joins TRBV4-2 and TRBJ2-6; no clear D. Germline-derived CDR1 and CDR2 are LGHNA and YNFKEQ. There are 16 residues in the CDR3. V was trimmed by 0 bases and J by 4 bases, leaving 10 bases between them. The DNA of the CDR3 is TGTGCCAGCAGCCAAGACAGTTTTCTGGGGGCCAACGTCCTGACTTTC. This encodes CASSQDSFLGANVLTF.

The chain combines TRBV9 with TRBJ1-1; the D is unclear. The germline V gene has CDR1 SGDLS and CDR2 YYNGEE. V dropped 1 base and J dropped 1 base, with 11 bases sitting between them. CDR3 length: 15 residues. DNA of the CDR3: TGTGCCAGCAGCGTACAGGCCCTAGGGAACACTGAAGCTTTCTTT. Its protein is CASSVQALGNTEAFF.

The rearrangement links TRBV5-1 to TRBJ2-5; D is unclear. V lost 0 bases and J lost 5, with 14 bases in between. The CDR3 contains 15 residues. The germline gives CDR1 SGHRS, CDR2 YFSETQ. The CDR3 protein is CASSLDGMLRETQYF. In DNA, the CDR3 is TGCGCCAGCAGCTTGGATGGGATGTTAAGGGAGACCCAGTACTTC.

The count of this clone is one. The chain is built from TRBV29-1 and TRBJ2-1, with D possibly matching TRBD2 (5 bases). The CDR3 totals 14 residues. Germline CDR1 SQVTM, CDR2 ANQGSEA. V dropped 0 bases and J dropped 1 base, with 7 bases sitting between them. The CDR3 region has the DNA TGCAGCGTTGAAGAAGAGGGTTCCTACAATGAGCAGTTCTTC. It translates to CSVEEEGSYNEQFF.

V usage is TRBV7-9 and J usage is TRBJ2-5, with no clear D. V was pared by 5 bases and J by 2 bases, with 18 bases between. The V gene's germline CDR1 is SEHNR and CDR2 FQNEAQ (reference sequence). The CDR3 is made up of 16 amino acids. The CDR3 sequence: CASSITTGRLQETQYF. The CDR3, as DNA: TGTGCCAGCAGCATAACAACCGGACGGTTACAAGAGACCCAGTACTTC.

This clone was detected only a few times. The V and J genes are TRBV30 and TRBJ1-5; D is ambiguous. Per the germline V gene, CDR1 is GTSNPN and CDR2 is SVGIG (reference sequence). The V end was cut by 3 bases, the J end by 7 bases, with 13 bases between. The CDR3 is made up of 13 amino acids. The CDR3 sequence is CAWSPGDPQPQHF. Here the CDR3 DNA reads TGTGCCTGGAGCCCCGGGGATCCGCAGCCCCAGCATTTT.

The CDR3 here is CASSYDGYGYTF. Here the CDR3 DNA reads TGTGCCAGCAGTTACGATGGCTATGGCTACACCTTC. The chain is built from TRBV6-8 and TRBJ1-2, with unresolved D. V lost 2 bases and J lost 4, with 5 bases in between. CDR1 is MNHGY, CDR2 SAAAGT, per germline. The length of the CDR3 is 12 residues.

CDR3 loop: CASSLDRGNTEAFF. The CDR3 DNA reads as TGTGCCAGCAGTTTGGACAGGGGGAACACTGAAGCTTTCTTT. The chain joins TRBV2 to TRBJ1-1; the match to TRBD1 covers 9 bases. After removal of 5 bases from V and 1 base from J, the junction contained 2 bases not matched to a gene. The length of the CDR3 is 14 residues. The germline CDR1 and CDR2 sequences are SNHLY and FYNNEI.